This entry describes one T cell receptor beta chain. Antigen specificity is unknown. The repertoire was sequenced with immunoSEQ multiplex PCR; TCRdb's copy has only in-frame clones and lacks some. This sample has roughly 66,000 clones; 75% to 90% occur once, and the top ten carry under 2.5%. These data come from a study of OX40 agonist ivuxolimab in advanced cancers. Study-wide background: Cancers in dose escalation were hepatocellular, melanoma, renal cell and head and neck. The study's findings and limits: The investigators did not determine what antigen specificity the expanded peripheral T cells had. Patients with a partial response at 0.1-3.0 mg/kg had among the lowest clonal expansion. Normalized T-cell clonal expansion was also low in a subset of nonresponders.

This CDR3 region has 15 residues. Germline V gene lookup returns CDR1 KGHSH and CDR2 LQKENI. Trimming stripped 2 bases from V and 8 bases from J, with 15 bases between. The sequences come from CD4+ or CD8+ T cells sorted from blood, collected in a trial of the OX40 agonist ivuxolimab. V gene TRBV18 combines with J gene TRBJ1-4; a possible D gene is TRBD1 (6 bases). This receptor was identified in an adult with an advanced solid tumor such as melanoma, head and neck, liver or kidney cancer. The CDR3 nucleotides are TGTGCCAGCTCACCAAAACAGGGAGGTGAGGAAAAACTGTTTTTT. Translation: CASSPKQGGEEKLFF.